These 10 T cell receptor beta chains were all obtained from the same sample, sequenced in a study of T cells in Graves' hyperthyroidism and ophthalmopathy. Amplified TCR beta CDR3 regions derived from RNA transcripts. The HTBI set primed first-round TCR CDR3 RT-PCR. TCRdb redid the calling of the multiplex PCR reads with MiXCR, one entry per CDR3 protein. This sample has 390,000 or so distinct CDR3 sequences, with roughly 14% found just once. Specimen: blood. These receptors all come from a man aged 18 to 30 with Graves' ophthalmopathy.

This clonotype came up many times. The chain links TRBV12-3 or TRBV12-4 to TRBJ2-2, with TRBD2 matching 10 bases. Losses at the gene ends were 3 bases for V and 0 bases for J; bases not matched to a gene: 1. This CDR3 contains 16 residues. CDR3: CASSFLAGANTGELFF. In DNA, the CDR3 is TGTGCCAGCAGTTTTCTAGCGGGGGCGAACACCGGGGAGCTGTTTTTT.

This clonotype was detected ten times or more. The chain employs TRBV15 and TRBJ2-5, with a tentative D call TRBD2 (5 bases). The CDR3 length is 13 residues. Trimming stripped 8 bases from V and 4 bases from J, with 14 bases between. Germline loops: CDR1 LNHNV, CDR2 YYDKDF (reference sequence). The CDR3 DNA reads as TGTGCCACCGCAGGAGGTTTAGGAGAGACCCAGTACTTC. Amino acid sequence: CATAGGLGETQYF.

There are many counts of this clonotype. The gene calls are TRBV5-6 and TRBJ2-5; tentative D call: TRBD2 (5 bases). The germline gives CDR1 SGHDT, CDR2 YYEEEE. V lost 6 bases, J lost 7 bases, and 16 bases lay in between. This CDR3 contains 13 residues. This CDR3 reads CASTPAHGGTQYF. CDR3 coding DNA: TGTGCCAGCACCCCTGCCCACGGAGGGACCCAGTACTTC. Full variable domain (rest looked up from reference TRBV5-6 and TRBJ2-5): DAGVTQSPTHLIKTRGQQVTLRCSPKSGHDTVSWYQQALGQGPQFIFQYYEEEERQRGNFPDRFSGHQFPNYSSELNVNALLLGDSALYLCASTPAHGGTQYFGPGTRLLVL.

This chain connects TRBV6-1 to TRBJ2-2; D gene uncertain. Trimming pared 2 bases from V and 5 bases from J, leaving 9 bases between. The CDR3 is made up of 14 amino acids. The germline V gene has CDR1 MNHNS and CDR2 SASEGT. The CDR3: CASSEIPETGELFF. For the CDR3, the DNA is TGTGCCAGCAGTGAAATCCCCGAGACCGGGGAGCTGTTTTTT.

This clonotype was seen many times. CDR3 in DNA: TGTGCCAGCAGGGAGGACAGTCCGCCCCAGCATTTT. Translation gives CASREDSPPQHF. The chain links TRBV2 to TRBJ1-5; possibly TRBD1 for D (6 bases). The CDR3 length is 12 residues. Germline values: CDR1 SNHLY, CDR2 FYNNEI. V dropped 6 bases and J dropped 9 bases, with 12 bases sitting between them.

This clonotype showed up many times. J is TRBJ2-7 and V is TRBV5-1; 12 bases agree with TRBD2. Germline assignment: CDR1 SGHRS and CDR2 YFSETQ. The CDR3 sequence is 14 residues long. V lost 3 bases and J lost 6; bases outside the gene matches: 4. CDR3 residues: CASSSTSGSVEQYF. CDR3 sequence (DNA): TGCGCCAGCAGCTCGACTAGCGGGAGCGTCGAGCAGTACTTC.

This clonotype was seen a handful of times. At one end the junction does not follow the germline gene, possibly because of a read error. This rearrangement joins TRBV9 to TRBJ2-1; tentatively, D is TRBD1 or TRBD2 (5 bases each). CDR3 length equals 15 residues. CDR1 is SGDLS, CDR2 YYNGEE, per germline. CDR3 sequence reads: CASSVGGSSYNEQSF. For the CDR3, the DNA is TGTGCCAGCAGCGTAGGGGGGAGCTCCTACAATGAGCAGTCCTTC.

This clonotype was picked up many times. The chain employs TRBV11-2 and TRBJ2-5; TRBD1 is a possible D gene (6 bases). The CDR3 consists of 16 residues. Germline CDR1 and CDR2: SGHAT and FQNNGV. Deletions cut 1 base from V and 1 base from J, with 13 bases between. The CDR3 loop is CASSLGPQGSQETQYF. CDR3 nucleotides: TGTGCCAGCAGCTTAGGTCCTCAGGGGAGCCAAGAGACCCAGTACTTC.

This clonotype was seen repeatedly, ten times or more. The chain is built from TRBV12-5 and TRBJ2-3; D remains ambiguous. Germline V CDR1 and CDR2: LGHNT, FRNRAP. There are 14 residues in the CDR3. V was pared by 7 bases and J by 1 base, with 12 bases between. The CDR3 coding sequence is TGTGCTAGTGTCGCGATAGTGGGCACAGATACGCAGTATTTT. This translates into CASVAIVGTDTQYF.

This clonotype has ten or more counts. This rearrangement joins TRBV30 to TRBJ2-7, with D unclear. The germline CDR1 and CDR2 sequences are GTSNPN and SVGIG (reference sequence). CDR3 length: 11 amino acids. The V end lost 1 base, the J end lost 0 bases, and 1 base lay between the germline ends. The DNA of the CDR3 is TGTGCCTGGAGTGGCTCCTACGAGCAGTACTTC. Encoded protein: CAWSGSYEQYF.